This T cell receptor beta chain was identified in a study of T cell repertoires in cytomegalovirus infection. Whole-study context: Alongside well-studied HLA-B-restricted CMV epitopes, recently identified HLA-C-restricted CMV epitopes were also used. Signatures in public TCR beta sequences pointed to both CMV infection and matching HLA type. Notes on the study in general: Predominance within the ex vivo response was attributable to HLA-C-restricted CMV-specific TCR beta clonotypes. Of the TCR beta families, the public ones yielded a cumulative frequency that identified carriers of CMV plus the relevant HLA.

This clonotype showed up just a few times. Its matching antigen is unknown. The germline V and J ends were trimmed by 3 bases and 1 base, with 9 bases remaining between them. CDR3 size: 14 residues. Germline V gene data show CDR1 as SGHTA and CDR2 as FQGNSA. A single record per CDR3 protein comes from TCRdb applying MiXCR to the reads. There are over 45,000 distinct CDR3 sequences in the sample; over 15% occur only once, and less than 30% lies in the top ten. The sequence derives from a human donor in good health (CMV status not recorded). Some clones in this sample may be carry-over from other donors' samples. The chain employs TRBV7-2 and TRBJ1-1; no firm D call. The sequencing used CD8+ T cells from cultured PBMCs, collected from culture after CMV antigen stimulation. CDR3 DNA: TGTGCCAGCAGCTTCTCTGGAGAGAACACTGAAGCTTTCTTT. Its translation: CASSFSGENTEAFF.